This TCR beta chain is from a study of blood T cell repertoires in COVID-19. In the original processing: How many nucleated cells were present was estimated from reference gene primer amplification. Some clones are missing from TCRdb's copy, which holds only in-frame ones; the method was immunoSEQ multiplex PCR. V, J and clone size reflect that table, while D and trimming were determined from the DNA. The repertoire holds roughly 15,000 clones, with around 86% as singletons. Germline CDR1 and CDR2: MNHEY and SVGAGI. The CDR3 runs 15 residues. V was clipped by 0 bases and J by 3 bases, with 9 bases between them.

The receptor was derived from a human donor in a cohort sampled during active COVID-19. What was sequenced was peripheral blood. The rearrangement uses TRBV6-5 and TRBJ1-3; tentatively, D is TRBD1 (6 bases). CDR3 in amino acids: CASSYSQGFGNTIYF. CDR3 sequence (DNA): TGTGCCAGCAGTTACTCACAGGGTTTTGGAAACACCATATATTTT.